This is a list of T cell receptor beta chains from one sample in a study of OX40 agonist ivuxolimab in advanced cancers. The data were produced by immunoSEQ multiplex PCR, yet TCRdb's version contains in-frame clones alone and is incomplete. The sample contains 40,000 to 50,000 clones, about 89% of which appear only once. The material was CD4+ or CD8+ T cells sorted from blood, obtained in a trial of the OX40 agonist ivuxolimab. These receptors came from an adult with an advanced solid tumor such as melanoma, head and neck, liver or kidney cancer. The CDR3 runs from the conserved cysteine through the conserved F or W. A D gene is named only where the DNA matches it firmly. Part of the rows lack a size; the others show once, few, many or a class for expanded clones.

v_call: TRBV27
d_call: TRBD2
cdr3_length: 19
clone_size: NA
j_call: TRBJ2-1
cdr3_nt: TGTGCCAGCAGTTTATCGCGGAGCCTTCTAGCGGGAGGCTACAATGAGCAGTTCTTC
cdr3_aa: CASSLSRSLLAGGYNEQFF

v_call: TRBV6-1
d_call: NA
cdr3_length: 15
clone_size: NA
j_call: TRBJ2-2
cdr3_nt: TGTGCCAGCAGTGAGGCAGGTCGAGGTACCGGGGAGCTGTTTTTT
cdr3_aa: CASSEAGRGTGELFF

v_call: TRBV27
d_call: TRBD2
cdr3_length: 14
clone_size: NA
j_call: TRBJ2-1
cdr3_nt: TGTGCCAGCAGTAATAGCGGGGGGTACAATGAGCAGTTCTTC
cdr3_aa: CASSNSGGYNEQFF

v_call: TRBV9
d_call: NA
cdr3_length: 15
clone_size: NA
j_call: TRBJ1-5
cdr3_nt: TGTGCCAGCAGCGGGGCCAGTAATAGCAATCAGCCCCAGCATTTT
cdr3_aa: CASSGASNSNQPQHF

v_call: TRBV4-3
d_call: NA
cdr3_length: 15
clone_size: NA
j_call: TRBJ2-7
cdr3_nt: TGCGCCAGCAGCCAGACCCGGGACTCCCTCTACGAGCAGTACTTC
cdr3_aa: CASSQTRDSLYEQYF

v_call: TRBV7-8
d_call: NA
cdr3_length: 13
clone_size: NA
j_call: TRBJ2-1
cdr3_nt: TGTGCCAGCAGCCGACATACAGCAAATGAGCAGTTCTTC
cdr3_aa: CASSRHTANEQFF

v_call: TRBV30
d_call: TRBD2
cdr3_length: 15
clone_size: NA
j_call: TRBJ2-3
cdr3_nt: TGTGCCTGGAGTGCTCTAGCGGGACCCCCAGATACGCAGTATTTT
cdr3_aa: CAWSALAGPPDTQYF

v_call: TRBV4-2
d_call: TRBD1
cdr3_length: 17
clone_size: NA
j_call: TRBJ2-2
cdr3_nt: TGTGCCAGCAGCCAAGCTGGCAGGGGGCAGAGAAGCGGGGAGCTGTTTTTT
cdr3_aa: CASSQAGRGQRSGELFF

v_call: TRBV5-4
d_call: TRBD2
cdr3_length: 15
clone_size: NA
j_call: TRBJ2-5
cdr3_nt: TGTGCCAGCAGGCCGAGCGGGGGGGCCCCAGAGACCCAGTACTTC
cdr3_aa: CASRPSGGAPETQYF

v_call: TRBV21-1
d_call: NA
cdr3_length: 18
clone_size: NA
j_call: TRBJ2-7
cdr3_nt: TGTGCCAGCAGCAAAGTCCGCGGGAGGGTCGGAACGGTCTACGAGCAGTACTTC
cdr3_aa: CASSKVRGRVGTVYEQYF

v_call: TRBV25-1
d_call: NA
cdr3_length: 11
clone_size: NA
j_call: TRBJ1-1
cdr3_nt: TGTGCCAGCAGTGAAGGCACCGAAGCTTTCTTT
cdr3_aa: CASSEGTEAFF

v_call: TRBV15
d_call: TRBD2
cdr3_length: 15
clone_size: NA
j_call: TRBJ2-5
cdr3_nt: TGTGCCACCAGCAGCTGGACTAGCGGGCCAGAGACCCAGTACTTC
cdr3_aa: CATSSWTSGPETQYF

v_call: TRBV29-1
d_call: TRBD1
cdr3_length: 12
clone_size: NA
j_call: TRBJ2-7
cdr3_nt: TGCAGCGTGACAGGGGGCCCCTACGAGCAGTACTTC
cdr3_aa: CSVTGGPYEQYF

v_call: TRBV6-5
d_call: NA
cdr3_length: 12
clone_size: NA
j_call: TRBJ2-7
cdr3_nt: TGTGCCAGCAGTTTAAGGGGTAGCGAGCAGTACTTC
cdr3_aa: CASSLRGSEQYF

v_call: TRBV29-1
d_call: TRBD1
cdr3_length: 13
clone_size: NA
j_call: TRBJ2-7
cdr3_nt: TGCAGCGTTGAAGGGGACAGCACATACGAGCAGTACTTC
cdr3_aa: CSVEGDSTYEQYF

v_call: TRBV27
d_call: NA
cdr3_length: 14
clone_size: NA
j_call: TRBJ2-1
cdr3_nt: TGTGCCAGCAGTTTGGGGGGCAGTAACAATGAGCAGTTCTTC
cdr3_aa: CASSLGGSNNEQFF

v_call: TRBV6-5
d_call: NA
cdr3_length: 12
clone_size: NA
j_call: TRBJ1-2
cdr3_nt: TGTGCCAGCCAACCTCTACAGGGTGGCTACACCTTC
cdr3_aa: CASQPLQGGYTF

v_call: TRBV6-5
d_call: TRBD1
cdr3_length: 15
clone_size: once
j_call: TRBJ2-3
cdr3_nt: TGTGCCAGCAGTACCGGGACAGGGAACACAGATACGCAGTATTTT
cdr3_aa: CASSTGTGNTDTQYF

v_call: TRBV7-8
d_call: NA
cdr3_length: 16
clone_size: NA
j_call: TRBJ1-3
cdr3_nt: TGTGCCAGCAGCTTAGCTTCGTGGGACTCTGGAAACACCATATATTTT
cdr3_aa: CASSLASWDSGNTIYF

v_call: TRBV27
d_call: TRBD2
cdr3_length: 19
clone_size: NA
j_call: TRBJ2-1
cdr3_nt: TGTGCCAGCAGGTCGGGACTAGCGGGTGAAATGGGAGATTTGGATGAGCAGTTCTTC
cdr3_aa: CASRSGLAGEMGDLDEQFF

v_call: TRBV27
d_call: NA
cdr3_length: 11
clone_size: NA
j_call: TRBJ1-1
cdr3_nt: TGTGCCAGCTCCGGGGGAGTTGGGGCTTTCTTT
cdr3_aa: CASSGGVGAFF

v_call: TRBV6-6
d_call: NA
cdr3_length: 14
clone_size: NA
j_call: TRBJ2-7
cdr3_nt: TGTGCCAGCAGCCAGGAGACAGCCGCCCTCGAGCAGTACTTC
cdr3_aa: CASSQETAALEQYF

v_call: TRBV30
d_call: TRBD1
cdr3_length: 15
clone_size: once
j_call: TRBJ1-2
cdr3_nt: TGTGCCTGGAGTAAATGGACAGGGGAAAAGGAGGGCTACACCTTC
cdr3_aa: CAWSKWTGEKEGYTF

v_call: TRBV7-8
d_call: NA
cdr3_length: 16
clone_size: NA
j_call: TRBJ2-7
cdr3_nt: TGTGCCAGCAGCCACGCCGACGGACAGACCCCCTACGAGCAGTACTTC
cdr3_aa: CASSHADGQTPYEQYF

v_call: TRBV11-2
d_call: NA
cdr3_length: 14
clone_size: NA
j_call: TRBJ2-1
cdr3_nt: TGTGCCAGCAACCGACCGGGACTTCAAAATGAGCAGTTCTTC
cdr3_aa: CASNRPGLQNEQFF

v_call: TRBV30
d_call: NA
cdr3_length: 11
clone_size: NA
j_call: TRBJ2-2
cdr3_nt: TGTGCCTGGAGTCAGGGCTGGGAGCTGTTTTTT
cdr3_aa: CAWSQGWELFF

v_call: TRBV6-5
d_call: NA
cdr3_length: 14
clone_size: once
j_call: TRBJ1-1
cdr3_nt: TGTGCCAGCAGTTACATTTCGGCGAACACTGAAGCTTTCTTT
cdr3_aa: CASSYISANTEAFF

v_call: TRBV27
d_call: NA
cdr3_length: 17
clone_size: NA
j_call: TRBJ2-2
cdr3_nt: TGTGCCAGCAGTGTCCCGGACTGGGGAGGTAGGACCGGGGAGCTGTTTTTT
cdr3_aa: CASSVPDWGGRTGELFF

v_call: TRBV7-9
d_call: NA
cdr3_length: 14
clone_size: NA
j_call: TRBJ2-2
cdr3_nt: TGTGCCAGCAGCAGAGACAGGTCCGGCGGGGAGCTGTTTTTT
cdr3_aa: CASSRDRSGGELFF

v_call: TRBV10-3
d_call: NA
cdr3_length: 17
clone_size: NA
j_call: TRBJ1-2
cdr3_nt: TGTGCCATCAGTGAGTCGGTACCCCCAGGGTTTCAGGATGGCTACACCTTC
cdr3_aa: CAISESVPPGFQDGYTF

v_call: TRBV19
d_call: TRBD1
cdr3_length: 14
clone_size: once
j_call: TRBJ1-5
cdr3_nt: TGTGCCAGTAGTGCGGGACAGGGATATCAGCCCCAGCATTTT
cdr3_aa: CASSAGQGYQPQHF

v_call: TRBV6-5
d_call: TRBD1
cdr3_length: 14
clone_size: NA
j_call: TRBJ1-1
cdr3_nt: TGTGCCAGCAGTTACCCTGGGACAGGGCAGATAGCTTTCTTT
cdr3_aa: CASSYPGTGQIAFF

v_call: TRBV5-1
d_call: TRBD2
cdr3_length: 16
clone_size: NA
j_call: TRBJ2-7
cdr3_nt: TGCGCCAGCAGCGGACCTACTAGCGGGAGAAACTACGAGCAGTACTTC
cdr3_aa: CASSGPTSGRNYEQYF

v_call: TRBV4-1
d_call: TRBD1
cdr3_length: 15
clone_size: many
j_call: TRBJ2-1
cdr3_nt: TGCGCCAGCAGCCAAGACGGGACAGACTACAATGAGCAGTTCTTC
cdr3_aa: CASSQDGTDYNEQFF

v_call: TRBV13
d_call: TRBD1
cdr3_length: 15
clone_size: NA
j_call: TRBJ2-7
cdr3_nt: TGTGCCAGCAGCGCCGGGGGACAGGGGGATCGGGAGCAGTACTTC
cdr3_aa: CASSAGGQGDREQYF

v_call: TRBV7-8
d_call: NA
cdr3_length: 13
clone_size: NA
j_call: TRBJ1-1
cdr3_nt: TGTGCCAGCAAGGGAACGTCGAACACTGAAGCTTTCTTT
cdr3_aa: CASKGTSNTEAFF

v_call: TRBV5-6
d_call: NA
cdr3_length: 14
clone_size: NA
j_call: TRBJ2-1
cdr3_nt: TGTGCCAGCAGCCGGGGGAGCTCCTACAATGAGCAGTTCTTC
cdr3_aa: CASSRGSSYNEQFF

v_call: TRBV30
d_call: NA
cdr3_length: 11
clone_size: NA
j_call: TRBJ2-7
cdr3_nt: TGTGCCTGGAGTCTATCCTACGAGCAGTACTTC
cdr3_aa: CAWSLSYEQYF

v_call: TRBV10-3
d_call: NA
cdr3_length: 13
clone_size: NA
j_call: TRBJ2-3
cdr3_nt: TGTGCCACCACTGACTCTGGCACAGATACGCAGTATTTT
cdr3_aa: CATTDSGTDTQYF

v_call: TRBV9
d_call: TRBD1
cdr3_length: 15
clone_size: NA
j_call: TRBJ1-1
cdr3_nt: TGTGCCAGCAGCGAGGGGACAGGGATGGGCACTGAAGCTTTCTTT
cdr3_aa: CASSEGTGMGTEAFF

v_call: TRBV19
d_call: NA
cdr3_length: 15
clone_size: NA
j_call: TRBJ1-5
cdr3_nt: TGTGCCAGTAGTATAGGGGGGGGTCCCAATCAGCCCCAGCATTTT
cdr3_aa: CASSIGGGPNQPQHF

v_call: TRBV6-5
d_call: TRBD2
cdr3_length: 15
clone_size: few
j_call: TRBJ2-3
cdr3_nt: TGTGCCAGCAGTGGGACTAGCGGGGGGGCAGATACGCAGTATTTT
cdr3_aa: CASSGTSGGADTQYF

v_call: TRBV19
d_call: TRBD2
cdr3_length: 15
clone_size: NA
j_call: TRBJ2-1
cdr3_nt: TGTGCCAGTAGTATCGCGGGGGGTACATACAATGAGCAGTTCTTC
cdr3_aa: CASSIAGGTYNEQFF

v_call: TRBV19
d_call: TRBD1
cdr3_length: 16
clone_size: NA
j_call: TRBJ1-5
cdr3_nt: TGTGCCAGTTACCCATCCGACAGGGAAGACAATCAGCCCCAGCATTTT
cdr3_aa: CASYPSDREDNQPQHF

v_call: TRBV11-2
d_call: TRBD1
cdr3_length: 14
clone_size: NA
j_call: TRBJ1-1
cdr3_nt: TGTGCCAGCAGCCCAGGACAGGGATGGCAGGAAGCTTTCTTT
cdr3_aa: CASSPGQGWQEAFF